This T cell receptor (beta chain) comes out of a study of blood T cells in healthy people across ages. Study results and limitations: Roughly linear declines in TCR beta diversity per million T cells occurred with age. Researchers said unsorted PBMCs prevented a conclusive naive versus antigen-experienced comparison. The CMV status of each donor remained undetermined, and this could have confounded shifts in expanded clonotypes. It was held that diversity estimates obtained from one million T cells represented underestimates.

Then a second PCR, running about 6 to 12 cycles, was carried out with a sample-barcoded 5' primer and a J-beta primer mix. TCRdb reanalysed the 5' RACE reads using MiXCR and keeps one entry per CDR3 protein. Here the sample spans 550,000 to 750,000 distinct CDR3 sequences, roughly 21% being singletons. Per the germline V gene, CDR1 is SGHVS and CDR2 is FNYEAQ. The CDR3 is made up of 15 amino acids. The V gene lost 1 base and the J gene lost 4 bases, with 11 bases spanning the gap. In the case of this clonotype: Its antigen is unidentified.

J is TRBJ2-1 and V is TRBV7-6, with D perhaps matching TRBD1 (6 bases). The TCR comes from a man between 65 and 79 years old in good health. Sequenced input: blood. The chain's CDR3 is CASSLGGTIYNEQFF. The DNA of the CDR3 is TGTGCCAGCAGCTTAGGGGGGACAATATACAATGAGCAGTTCTTC.